The entry that follows covers one T cell receptor (beta chain) sequence. What this receptor recognizes is not known. Qualities for individual bases were not recorded, and no much larger clone is one base off. TCRdb names Illumina NovaSeq 6000 as the instrument used. Using 5'RACE with constant-segment primers, TCRalpha and TCRbeta cDNA libraries were constructed, with sample barcodes and unique molecular identifiers added in the process. RNA was extracted from every sample with Trizol reagent. The libraries were amplified in two PCR steps, and the second step added a second sample barcode and Illumina TruSeq adapters. Libraries were sequenced on an Illumina NovaSeq with 2 x 150 bp paired-end reads. Under the source paper's analysis protocol: Demultiplexing of reads and collapsing into UMI-guided consensus sequences were performed with migec v1.2.7. Using mixcr v2.1.11, UMI consensuses were aligned to TRA and TRB V and J templates and then assembled into clonotypes. A clonotype was counted as expanded or contracted only if both edgeR and NoisET called the change significant, with noise models trained on biological replicates. edgeR calls used a false discovery rate-adjusted p below 0.01 and a log2 fold-change threshold of 1. As an exploratory analysis of dynamics, max-normalized trajectories of the 1000 most abundant clonotypes were examined with PCA combined with hierarchical clustering. Separately sequenced CD4+ and CD8+ repertoires were used to assign the CD4 or CD8 phenotype of responding clones. TCRdb applied fastp at Q25 and MiXCR to the public reads, then kept only in-frame beta chains. Here each entry gathers all rows of one CDR3 protein and keeps the most common genes and DNA. The V and J calls were determined by TCRdb, not by the authors. This sample gives about 210,000 distinct CDR3 sequences in total; around 27% of them show up just once. Clones ranked in the top ten supply 9.5% to 12% of the sample.

PBMCs were isolated by Ficoll-Paque density gradient centrifugation. The sample is drawn from a study of T-cell memory formation after mild COVID-19 (TCRdb year 2021). As for the study more broadly: TCR sequence clusters from the two donors were largely donor specific. Two young, previously healthy adult volunteers made up the cohort, one male and one female. In a couple of donors, T-cell clones that expanded and contracted after mild COVID-19 were followed by sequencing TCRalpha and TCRbeta repertoires longitudinally. Overall results and qualifications from the work: Some responding clones were found in pre-infection memory, which suggests that pre-existing cross-reactive memory T cells took part in the SARS-CoV-2 response. From day 15 to 85, contracting clones showed balanced CD4/CD8 phenotypes, whereas a second wave of clones that expanded from day 15 to 37 leaned towards CD4+. SARS-CoV-2 specificity was not confirmed for the second-wave clones peaking on day 37. The study covered only a couple of mild cases, and larger cohorts including severe cases with pre-infection samples were considered necessary. Contracting CD4+ clones turned up mainly in the CM and EM memory subsets, whereas EMRA was where CD8+ clones were enriched.

Cut back by 4 bases and 6 bases, the V and J ends lie 10 bases apart. Inclusive of the bounding cysteine and phenylalanine, the CDR3 is 12 residues long. The CDR3 DNA has 36 bases and is translated from base 1. For CDR1 and CDR2, the germline V gene lists SGDLS and YYNGEE. Sequencing was performed on PBMCs or a T cell subset sorted from them (not recorded which). The V and J genes are TRBV9 and TRBJ1-2; no D gene can be assigned with confidence. The sequence was collected from an adult woman who had mild COVID-19 (a few samples of this study predate the infection). The sample titles of this study are shuffled in the database, so cell type and time point are left out; the donor was told from shared clones. The base sequence is TGTGCCAGCAGCACTTTGTCCCATGGCTACACCTTC. This gives the protein CASSTLSHGYTF.